One and the same sample provided the 2 T cell receptor beta chains below, sequenced in a study of blood T cell repertoires in COVID-19. The protocol was immunoSEQ multiplex PCR, while the TCRdb copy is restricted to in-frame clones and leaves out a portion. In the table there are over 60,000 clones, roughly 85% of which are singletons. Sequencing input: peripheral blood. Source of these receptors: a man aged 35 to 55 with acute or convalescent COVID-19.

The rearrangement uses TRBV5-1 and TRBJ2-1; 8 bases are shared with TRBD2. CDR3 length: 15 residues. Trimming at V came to 4 bases and at J to 10 bases, leaving 13 bases not matched to a gene. CDR1 is SGHRS, CDR2 YFSETQ, per germline. The CDR3 DNA reads as TGCGCCAGCAGCGACAGCGGGGGCTCCGAGTTCGAGCAGTTCTTC. Translation gives CASSDSGGSEFEQFF.

V is TRBV11-3 and J is TRBJ2-1; a possible D gene is TRBD1 (7 bases). Germline V gene lookup returns CDR1 SGHNT and CDR2 YENEEA. The CDR3 contains 16 residues. Trimming removed 0 bases from V and 1 base from J, with 10 bases in between. Written as DNA, the CDR3 is TGTGCCAGCAGCTTAGAGGCAGGGGGGTCCTACAATGAGCAGTTCTTC. It codes for CASSLEAGGSYNEQFF.